This note documents a single TCR beta chain sequence. Its matching antigen is unknown. The data were produced by immunoSEQ multiplex PCR, yet TCRdb's version contains in-frame clones alone and is incomplete. In the table there are roughly 38,000 clones, roughly 88% of which are singletons. The data derive from a study of T cell clonotyping in hematopoietic cell transplantation. The V gene lost 1 base and the J gene lost 2 bases, with 6 bases spanning the gap. Germline V gene lookup returns CDR1 LGHNA and CDR2 YNFKEQ. The CDR3 length is 13 residues. The study's findings and limits: Broader posttransplant TCR repertoire diversity was predicted by graft donor and pretransplant recipient Inverse Simpson Index values. At the given depth, recipient repertoires were over 95% de novo clonotypes.

The rearrangement uses TRBV4-2 and TRBJ2-7; possible D gene TRBD1, 5 bases. Material for sequencing was peripheral blood mononuclear cells. The receptor was isolated from a woman aged 40-49 years in good health. Some clones in this sample may be carry-over from other donors' samples. The CDR3 nucleotides are TGTGCCAGCAGCCAAGTGGGGCCCTACGAGCAGTACTTC. Amino acids: CASSQVGPYEQYF.